The following is a T cell receptor (beta chain) sequence with its context. This sample was taken from a study of blood T cell repertoires in COVID-19. Study summary: The United States, Italy and Spain provided the acute and convalescent COVID-19 samples. The analysed material was cDNA or gDNA that came from T cells, B-cell-depleted T cells, or PBMCs.

In the original processing: Researchers report that nucleated cell counts were estimated from reference gene primer amplification. The data were produced by immunoSEQ multiplex PCR, yet TCRdb's version contains in-frame clones alone and is incomplete. The V and J calls and clone size come from that table; D and trimming were worked out from the DNA. The table includes about 170,000 clones, 65% to 85% detected once. The CDR3 has 14 amino acids. The germline CDR1 and CDR2 sequences are SGHTA and FQGTGA. The V and J ends lost 4 bases and 6 bases, in that order; junction bases with no gene match: 4. The sequenced sample consisted of peripheral blood. This receptor was identified in a human donor with acute or convalescent COVID-19. The donor label of this sample is uncertain. The gene calls are TRBV7-3 and TRBJ1-5, with 9 bases identical to TRBD1. The CDR3 region has the DNA TGTGCCAGCAGCTCCACAGGGGGCGGTCAGCCCCAGCATTTT. Translating it yields CASSSTGGGQPQHF.